These 26 T cell receptor beta chains were sequenced from one sample in a study of blood T cell repertoires in COVID-19. The method was immunoSEQ multiplex PCR; TCRdb's version includes in-frame clones alone and lacks a portion of them. The table shows about 87,000 clones, with roughly 76% occurring only once. The specimen sequenced was peripheral blood. These receptors came from a woman aged 45-60 years with acute or convalescent COVID-19.

V usage is TRBV18 and J usage is TRBJ2-1; TRBD2 aligns across 9 bases. Germline V gene sequence: CDR1 KGHSH, CDR2 LQKENI. This CDR3 contains 15 residues. V dropped 6 bases and J dropped 4; count of bases not matched to a gene: 7. In DNA form, the CDR3 reads TGTGCCAGCTCCCCGGCTAGCGGGACTTACAATGAGCAGTTCTTC. The encoded protein is CASSPASGTYNEQFF.

The rearrangement links TRBV28 to TRBJ1-2; 10 nucleotides align to TRBD1. The ends lost 5 bases at V and 9 bases at J; junction bases unmatched: 6. CDR1 and CDR2 from the germline V gene are MDHEN and SYDVKM. This CDR3 is 13 amino acids long. The DNA for the CDR3 is TGTGCCAGCAGTCCCCCGGGACAGGGGAGCTACACCTTC. It is translated as CASSPPGQGSYTF.

V and J are TRBV27 and TRBJ1-6; no definite D call. Germline loops: CDR1 MNHEY, CDR2 SMNVEV (reference sequence). V lost 6 bases and J 5 bases, leaving 17 bases between the germline ends. This CDR3 is 16 amino acids long. The CDR3 DNA is TGTGCCAGCAGCCGTAACACCGTCGGAGATAATTCACCCCTCCACTTT. Amino acid sequence: CASSRNTVGDNSPLHF.

This chain links TRBV3-1 (or the pseudogene TRBV3-2) with TRBJ1-3; D possibly corresponds to TRBD1 (6 bases). V lost 3 bases and J 4 bases, leaving 13 bases between the germline ends. The germline V gene has CDR1 LGHDT and CDR2 YNNKEL (reference sequence). The CDR3 covers 15 residues. CDR3 in DNA: TGTGCCAGCAGCCATTACAGGGTGGAAGGAAACACCATATATTTT. Its translation is CASSHYRVEGNTIYF.

The CDR3 coding sequence is TGCGCCAGCAGCCCCCTAATGGTAGCAACTAATGAAAAACTGTTTTTT. Translation gives CASSPLMVATNEKLFF. This rearrangement joins TRBV4-1 to TRBJ1-4; no clear D gene. V was shortened by 4 bases and J by 0 bases, with 12 bases between the two germline ends. This CDR3 contains 16 residues. CDR1 and CDR2 from the germline V gene are MGHRA and YSYEKL.

V is TRBV29-1 and J is TRBJ1-2, with D uncertain. V was shortened by 3 bases and J by 0 bases, with 5 bases between the two germline ends. The length of the CDR3 is 12 residues. Germline loops: CDR1 SQVTM, CDR2 ANQGSEA. CDR3 protein: CSVDPANYGYTF. CDR3 nucleotides: TGCAGCGTTGACCCAGCTAACTATGGCTACACCTTC. The full variable domain, with the rest looked up from reference TRBV29-1 and TRBJ1-2, is SAVISQKPSRDICQRGTSLTIQCQVDSQVTMMFWYRQQPGQSLTLIATANQGSEATYESGFVIDKFPISRPNLTFSTLTVSNMSPEDSSIYLCSVDPANYGYTFGSGTRLTVV.

CDR3: CAWSPGSNQPQHF. For the CDR3, the DNA is TGTGCCTGGAGCCCGGGGAGCAATCAGCCCCAGCATTTT. The chain carries TRBV30 and TRBJ1-5; no clear D gene. Germline-derived CDR1 and CDR2 are GTSNPN and SVGIG (reference sequence). The CDR3 has 13 residues. V lost 3 bases and J lost 1, with 7 bases in between.

CDR3 protein: CASSSSRSDTQYF. Written as DNA, the CDR3 is TGTGCCAGCAGCTCGTCGCGGTCAGATACGCAGTATTTT. The chain employs TRBV5-4 and TRBJ2-3, with D hard to call. The V end lost 3 bases, the J end lost 4 bases, and 9 bases lay between the germline ends. The CDR3 consists of 13 residues. The germline gives CDR1 SGHNT, CDR2 YYREEE (reference sequence).

There are a few counts of this clone. The chain is built from TRBV29-1 and TRBJ2-7; 8 bases are shared with TRBD2. The CDR3 covers 13 residues. The trim removed 4 bases at V and 3 bases at J, leaving 5 bases unmatched. Per the germline V gene, CDR1 is SQVTM and CDR2 is ANQGSEA. The chain's CDR3 is CSVGGTRVYEQYF. CDR3 nucleotides: TGCAGCGTTGGAGGGACTAGAGTCTACGAGCAGTACTTC.

Only one count was recorded for this clone. This chain uses TRBV6-2 or TRBV6-3 with TRBJ1-5; TRBD1 matches at 7 bases. J gave up 11 bases and V 3 bases, and 13 bases lay outside the gene matches. CDR1 and CDR2 from the germline V gene are MNHEY and SVGEGT. This CDR3 is built from 15 residues. CDR3 sequence (DNA): TGTGCCAGCAGTTATTTAGGACAGGACCTGTTGTCCCAGCATTTT. Translating gives CASSYLGQDLLSQHF.

The chain uses TRBV12-2 and TRBJ1-1; the tabulated D call, TRBD1, remains unverified against the DNA. TRBV12-2 represents a pseudogene. The CDR3 covers 17 residues. CDR3 nucleotides: TGTGCAAGTCGCATCCCCGACAGGGGGCGTGAAGACACTGAAGCTTTCTTT. Residues: CASRIPDRGREDTEAFF.

V usage is TRBV30 and J usage is TRBJ1-3; 11 bases are a match to TRBD1. CDR3 size: 21 residues. J lost 2 bases, V lost 0 bases, and 18 bases had no gene match. Germline V gene data show CDR1 as GTSNPN and CDR2 as SVGIG (reference sequence). The CDR3 coding sequence is TGTGCCTGGAGTGTACGTTTCAGATTCAACCGGGACAGGGGGACTGGAAACACCATATATTTT. Its translation: CAWSVRFRFNRDRGTGNTIYF.

This chain joins TRBV4-3 and TRBJ1-2; D ambiguous. Trimming took off 0 bases at V and 1 base at J, with 3 bases between the two ends. Germline V lookup: CDR1 LGHNA, CDR2 YSLEER. The CDR3 runs to 13 residues. CDR3 DNA: TGCGCCAGCAGCCAAGATCTTAACTATGGCTACACCTTC. Translation gives CASSQDLNYGYTF.

This clone appeared a single time. The CDR3 sequence is CASSLMRRAEQFF. CDR3 nucleotide sequence: TGTGCCAGCAGCTTGATGAGGCGTGCTGAGCAGTTCTTC. This sequence joins TRBV5-4 and TRBJ2-1; D unclear. The CDR3 runs 13 residues. Germline loops: CDR1 SGHNT, CDR2 YYREEE (reference sequence). V lost 1 base, J lost 9 bases, and 11 bases lay in between.

The chain employs TRBV9 and TRBJ2-1; 10 bases fit TRBD2. V was clipped by 0 bases and J by 2 bases; unmatched bases: 5. CDR1 is SGDLS and CDR2 is YYNGEE in the germline V gene. The CDR3 extends over 17 amino acids. CDR3 amino acids: CASSVGVAGGTYNEQFF. The CDR3 coding sequence is TGTGCCAGCAGCGTAGGGGTAGCGGGGGGTACCTACAATGAGCAGTTCTTC.

The V and J genes are TRBV29-1 and TRBJ2-1; the match to TRBD1 covers 7 bases. V trimming: 2 bases; J trimming: 5 bases; junction bases outside the gene matches: 9. Per the germline V gene, CDR1 is SQVTM and CDR2 is ANQGSEA. This CDR3 contains 15 residues. The DNA of the CDR3 is TGCAGCGTTGAAAGGTGGGACAGACCCGACAATGAGCAGTTCTTC. Amino acids: CSVERWDRPDNEQFF.

In its sample, this clone was seen once. The V gene is TRBV28, the J gene TRBJ1-4; 7 bases map to TRBD1. V was pared by 5 bases and J by 0 bases, with 3 bases of the junction left unmatched. The CDR3 length is 15 residues. Germline lookup yields CDR1 MDHEN and CDR2 SYDVKM. CDR3 DNA sequence: TGTGCCAGCAGTCAGGGGGGAGCAACTAATGAAAAACTGTTTTTT. It specifies CASSQGGATNEKLFF.

This clone was counted between two and nine times. This chain links TRBV30 with TRBJ1-6; TRBD1 matches at 7 bases. After removal of 7 bases from V and 4 bases from J, the junction contained 1 base not matched to a gene. The V gene's germline CDR1 is GTSNPN and CDR2 SVGIG (reference sequence). CDR3 length: 12 residues. The CDR3 region has the DNA TGTGCCTTGGGACAGTATAATTCACCCCTCCACTTT. Its translation: CALGQYNSPLHF.

This chain links TRBV15 with TRBJ1-3; D is perhaps TRBD1 (5 bases). There are 14 residues in the CDR3. V shed 1 base and J shed 2 bases, with 6 bases lying between them. Per germline, CDR1 LNHNV and CDR2 YYDKDF (reference sequence). The CDR3 sequence: CATSRAGTGNTIYF. Here the CDR3 DNA reads TGTGCCACCAGCAGAGCAGGGACTGGAAACACCATATATTTT.

The rearrangement joins TRBV5-1 to TRBJ2-5; 7 nucleotides align to TRBD2. J was trimmed by 9 bases and V by 4 bases; bases with no gene match: 12. The CDR3 is made up of 14 amino acids. The V gene's germline CDR1 is SGHRS and CDR2 YFSETQ. The CDR3, as DNA: TGCGCCAGCAGCGAGGTAGCAGGGACTATGTCCCAGTACTTC. Its protein product is CASSEVAGTMSQYF.

J is TRBJ2-1 and V is TRBV4-1, with TRBD1 matching over 9 bases. This CDR3 is 19 amino acids long. With V trimmed by 0 bases and J by 4 bases, 13 bases remained unmatched. The V gene's germline CDR1 is MGHRA and CDR2 YSYEKL. The CDR3 loop reads CASSQDERDRVGAYNEQFF. The CDR3 DNA reads as TGCGCCAGCAGCCAAGACGAACGGGACAGGGTAGGGGCATACAATGAGCAGTTCTTC.

The CDR3 DNA sequence: TGTGCCAGCAGCCTTAGGACACCACCCTACGAGCAGTACTTC. It codes for CASSLRTPPYEQYF. This chain connects TRBV3-1 (or the pseudogene TRBV3-2) to TRBJ2-7; TRBD1 might be the D (5 bases). Germline-derived CDR1 and CDR2 are LGHDT and YNNKEL (reference sequence). V lost 4 bases and J 2 bases, leaving 12 bases between the germline ends. This CDR3 has 14 amino acids.

The chain employs TRBV19 and TRBJ1-2; the D is unclear. Trimming removed 9 bases at V and 8 bases at J, with 10 bases between. Germline V gene lookup returns CDR1 LNHDA and CDR2 SQIVND (reference sequence). The CDR3 extends over 10 amino acids. This CDR3 reads CASGSGGYTF. CDR3 coding DNA: TGTGCCAGCGGAAGCGGAGGCTACACCTTC.

V gene TRBV5-1 combines with J gene TRBJ2-4; a possible D gene is TRBD1 (6 bases). Germline values: CDR1 SGHRS, CDR2 YFSETQ. The CDR3 sequence is 12 residues long. Between the trimmed V and J ends, which lost 2 bases and 6 bases, there was a span of 6 bases. CDR3 DNA: TGCGCCAGCAGCTTACAGGGAAACATTCAGTACTTC. Translation: CASSLQGNIQYF.

The rearrangement joins TRBV10-3 to TRBJ2-3; D may be TRBD1 (9 bases). Trimming pared 5 bases from V and 3 bases from J, leaving 18 bases between. This CDR3 is 16 amino acids long. CDR1 and CDR2 (germline): ENHRY, SYGVKD. The CDR3 bases are TGTGCCATCAGTCTGGGACAGGGCGGGGGGACAGATACGCAGTATTTT. Translating gives CAISLGQGGGTDTQYF.

The chain employs TRBV5-5 and TRBJ1-2; TRBD1 aligns across 9 bases. This CDR3 has 15 amino acids. V shed 6 bases and J 8 bases; nucleotides not matched to a gene: 14. From germline, CDR1 is SGHKS and CDR2 YYEKEE (reference sequence). The CDR3 DNA sequence: TGTGCCAGCACGATAACAGGGGGCCCCACGGAGGGCTACACCTTC. Translating gives CASTITGGPTEGYTF. Full variable domain (remainder filled in from reference TRBV5-5 and TRBJ1-2): DAGVTQSPTHLIKTRGQQVTLRCSPISGHKSVSWYQQVLGQGPQFIFQYYEKEERGRGNFPDRFSARQFPNYSSELNVNALLLGDSALYLCASTITGGPTEGYTFGSGTRLTVV.